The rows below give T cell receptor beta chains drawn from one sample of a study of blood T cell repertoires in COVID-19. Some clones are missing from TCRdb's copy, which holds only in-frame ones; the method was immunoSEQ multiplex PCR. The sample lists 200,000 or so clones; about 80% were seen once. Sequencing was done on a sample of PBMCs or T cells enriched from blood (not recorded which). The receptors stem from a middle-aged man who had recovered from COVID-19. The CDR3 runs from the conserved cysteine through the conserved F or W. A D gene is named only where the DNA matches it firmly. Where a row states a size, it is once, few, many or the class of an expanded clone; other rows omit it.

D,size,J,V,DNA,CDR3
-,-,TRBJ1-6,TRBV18,TGTGCCAGCTCACCACGCGGGGATAATTCACCCCTCCACTTT,CASSPRGDNSPLHF
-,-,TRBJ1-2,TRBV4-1,TGCGCCAGCAGCCGCATGCAGTCTTTAAACTATGGCTACACCTTC,CASSRMQSLNYGYTF
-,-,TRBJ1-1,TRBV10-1,TGCGCCAGCAGTGAGTCGACAGTGACTGAAGCTTTCTTT,CASSESTVTEAFF
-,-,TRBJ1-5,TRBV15,TGTGCCACCAGCCCGAGAGCGGGAAATCAGCCCCAGCATTTT,CATSPRAGNQPQHF
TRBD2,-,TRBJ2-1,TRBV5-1,TGCGCCAGCAGCCCTCGGACTAGCGGGGGCGCCTCCGACAATGAGCAGTTCTTC,CASSPRTSGGASDNEQFF
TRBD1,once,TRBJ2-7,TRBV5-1,TGCGCCAGCAGCTTGGGGGACAGGGCCTACGAGCAGTACTTC,CASSLGDRAYEQYF
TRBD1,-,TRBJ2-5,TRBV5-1,TGCGCCAGCAGCTTACAGGGGCCTAGGGGAGAGACCCAGTACTTC,CASSLQGPRGETQYF
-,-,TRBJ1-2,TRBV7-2,TGTGCCAGCAGCCCCCAGCAGACAGATACTAACTATGGCTACACCTTC,CASSPQQTDTNYGYTF
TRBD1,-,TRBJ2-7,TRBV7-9,TGTGCCAGCAGCTACCCGGGGGACAGGGGGTTGGTTGAGCAGTACTTC,CASSYPGDRGLVEQYF
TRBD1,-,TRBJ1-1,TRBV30,TGTGCCTCGGACAGGGTGAACACTGAAGCTTTCTTT,CASDRVNTEAFF
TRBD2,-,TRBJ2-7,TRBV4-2,TGTGCCAGCAGCTCACGGACTAGCGGGGGCTACGAGCAGTACTTC,CASSSRTSGGYEQYF
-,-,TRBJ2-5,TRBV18,TGTGCCAGCTCACCACCGTCGAGGGAGACCCAGTACTTC,CASSPPSRETQYF
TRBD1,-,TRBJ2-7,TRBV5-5,TGTGCCAGCAGCTTGCCTGACAGGGGGCTCTACGAGCAGTACTTC,CASSLPDRGLYEQYF
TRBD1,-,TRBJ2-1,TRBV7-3,TGTGCCAGCAGCCCTAGGGGGACAGGGCGGATGGGGGAGCAGTTCTTC,CASSPRGTGRMGEQFF
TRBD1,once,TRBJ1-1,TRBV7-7,TGTGCTAGCAGCCCGAGACAGGGTCGCCACAGGATGAACACTGAAGCTTTCTTT,CASSPRQGRHRMNTEAFF
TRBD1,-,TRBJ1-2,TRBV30,TGTGCCTGGAGGACTCAAGGGGGCGTTGGCTACACCTTC,CAWRTQGGVGYTF
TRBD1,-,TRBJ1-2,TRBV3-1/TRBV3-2,TGTGCCAGCAGCCAAGATACGGGACAGAACTATGGCTACACCTTC,CASSQDTGQNYGYTF
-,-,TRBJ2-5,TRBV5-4,TGTGCCAGCAGCCCCCCCGGGACTGACATAACGACCCAGTACTTC,CASSPPGTDITTQYF
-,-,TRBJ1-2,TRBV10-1,TGCGCCAGCAGCCCACAGCCTAGCGATGGCTACACCTTC,CASSPQPSDGYTF
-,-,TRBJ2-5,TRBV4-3,TGCGCCAGCAGCCCACAATTTGGACAGCAAGAGACCCAGTACTTC,CASSPQFGQQETQYF
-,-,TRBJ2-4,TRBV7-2,TGTGCCAGCAATCAAGGAGGGGACATTCAGTACTTC,CASNQGGDIQYF
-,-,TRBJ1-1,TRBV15,TGTGCCACCAGCTTAGGGTGGCGGGAGAAGACTGAAGCTTTCTTT,CATSLGWREKTEAFF
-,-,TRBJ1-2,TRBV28,TGTGCCAGCAGCAGGGGTGTCTATGGCTACACCTTC,CASSRGVYGYTF
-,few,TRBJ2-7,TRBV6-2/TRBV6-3,TGTGCCAGCAGTTACTGGGCGGGTGCTGGCTCCGAGCAGTACTTC,CASSYWAGAGSEQYF
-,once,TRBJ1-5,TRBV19,TGTGCCAGTAAGCGTCTGACGGGGAATAGCAATCAGCCCCAGCATTTT,CASKRLTGNSNQPQHF
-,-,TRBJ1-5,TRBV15,TGTGCCACCAGCAGAGATTACCAGGGATCTGGGCCCCAGCATTTT,CATSRDYQGSGPQHF
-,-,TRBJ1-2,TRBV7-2,TGTGCCAGCAGCTTAGTGAGGGTGGGGGCTGGCTACACCTTC,CASSLVRVGAGYTF
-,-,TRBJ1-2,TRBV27,TGTGCCAGCAGTCAATCCGGGGTCCTGGGGGGAGGCTACACCTTC,CASSQSGVLGGGYTF
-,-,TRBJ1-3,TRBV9,TGTGCCAGCAGCCCCTTGAACGGGAGGGCTGGAAACACCATATATTTT,CASSPLNGRAGNTIYF
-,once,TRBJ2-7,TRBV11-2,TGTGCCAGCAGCTTAGGTTTGTGGGGGCCCTTTGACGAGCAGTACTTC,CASSLGLWGPFDEQYF
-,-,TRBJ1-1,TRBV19,TGTGCCAGTAGTACCAGGGGTGTTCTGGGCACTGAAGCTTTCTTT,CASSTRGVLGTEAFF
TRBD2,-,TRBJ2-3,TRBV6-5,TGTGCCAGCAGTTACTCGGGGGGGAGGCTAGATACGCAGTATTTT,CASSYSGGRLDTQYF
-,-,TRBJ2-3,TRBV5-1,TGCGCCAGCAGCTTGGCCGCAGGCCCGGTAGATACGCAGTATTTT,CASSLAAGPVDTQYF
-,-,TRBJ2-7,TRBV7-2,TGTGCCAGCAGCTTAGGTCCTAGAGATACCTACGAGCAGTACTTC,CASSLGPRDTYEQYF
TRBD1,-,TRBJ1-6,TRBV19,TGTGCCAGTAGTATAGCGAACAGGGGGCAGGATTCACCCCTCCACTTT,CASSIANRGQDSPLHF
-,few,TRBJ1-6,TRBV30,TGTGCCTGGAGTGCACAGGGTGGTCCCCCCCACTTT,CAWSAQGGPPHF
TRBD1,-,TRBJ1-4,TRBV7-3,TGTGCCAGCAGCTTAAGGGGACAGGGGGCTAATAAGGGAGGGGAAAAACTGTTTTTT,CASSLRGQGANKGGEKLFF
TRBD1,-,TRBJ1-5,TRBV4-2,TGTGCCAGCAGCCAAGAAGAGACAGGGGCTGGGCAGCCCCAGCATTTT,CASSQEETGAGQPQHF
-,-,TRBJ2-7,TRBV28,TGTGCCACGTCAGGGTCCTACGAGCAGTACTTC,CATSGSYEQYF
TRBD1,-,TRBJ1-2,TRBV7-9,TGTGCCAGCAGCTTTGGCAGGGGGGAGTTTGTCTATGGCTACACCTTC,CASSFGRGEFVYGYTF
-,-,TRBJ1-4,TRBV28,TGTGCCAGCAGTCCAGCGCGGTTTGGCGAAAAACTGTTTTTT,CASSPARFGEKLFF
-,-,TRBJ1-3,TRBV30,TGTGCCTGGAGCAGCCTCTGGACTCTGGAAGCTGGAAACACCATATATTTT,CAWSSLWTLEAGNTIYF
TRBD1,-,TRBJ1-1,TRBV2,TGTGCCAGCAGAGGCATTACAGGGGCCTCCCCCGTGGCTTTCTTT,CASRGITGASPVAFF
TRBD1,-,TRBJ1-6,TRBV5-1,TGCGCCAGCAGCGACGGACAGGAGTATAATTCACCCCTCCACTTT,CASSDGQEYNSPLHF
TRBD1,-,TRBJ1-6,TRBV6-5,TGTGCCAGCAGCCTACAGGGGAGCAATTCACCCCTCCACTTT,CASSLQGSNSPLHF
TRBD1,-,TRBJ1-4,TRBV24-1,TGTGCCACCAGTGACCCCGGGACAGCTAATGAAAAACTGTTTTTT,CATSDPGTANEKLFF
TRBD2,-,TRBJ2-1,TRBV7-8,TGTGCCAGCAGCTCCCTAGCGGGGGCCCCATCTTACAATGAGCAGTTCTTC,CASSSLAGAPSYNEQFF
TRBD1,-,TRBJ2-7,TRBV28,TGTGCCAGCAGTTTCCGGGACAGGGGCTACGAGCAGTACTTC,CASSFRDRGYEQYF
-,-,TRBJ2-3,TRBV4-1,TGCGCCAGCAGCCAAGATCCGCGGACTCCCGGAGGTGTAGATACGCAGTATTTT,CASSQDPRTPGGVDTQYF
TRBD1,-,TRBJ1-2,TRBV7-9,TGTGCCAGCAGCTTAGGACAGGGGTATGGCTACACCTTC,CASSLGQGYGYTF
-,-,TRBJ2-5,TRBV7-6,TGTGCCAGCAGCTTGAATCTGGGGGGACGGGAGACCCAGTACTTC,CASSLNLGGRETQYF
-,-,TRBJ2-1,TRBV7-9,TGTGCCAGCAGCCTCGACAGGGGAGGGTACAATGAGCAGTTCTTC,CASSLDRGGYNEQFF
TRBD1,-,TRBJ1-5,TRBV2,TGTGCCAGCAGTCCGGACAGGGTAGGGCAGCCCCAGCATTTT,CASSPDRVGQPQHF
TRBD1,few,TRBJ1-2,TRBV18,TGTGCCAGCTCACTAGAGGTACCCGGGACAGGGAACTATGGCTACACCTTC,CASSLEVPGTGNYGYTF
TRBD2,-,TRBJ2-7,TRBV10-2,TGCGCCAGCAGGGGAATTAGCGGGGCCGTCTACGAGCAGTACTTC,CASRGISGAVYEQYF
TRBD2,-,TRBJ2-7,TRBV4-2,TGTGCCAGCAGCCAATTGAAGGCGGGAGCCTACGAGCAGTACTTC,CASSQLKAGAYEQYF
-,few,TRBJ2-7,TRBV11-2,TGTGCCAGCAGCTTATCCGGGTCCTTAAGCTCCTACGAGCAGTACTTC,CASSLSGSLSSYEQYF
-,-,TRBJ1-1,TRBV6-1,TGTGCCAGCAGTTATGAGGGGAGGGACACTGAAGCTTTCTTT,CASSYEGRDTEAFF
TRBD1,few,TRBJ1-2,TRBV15,TGTGCCACCAGTCCGATTACCGGGACAGGGCCCTATGGCTACACCTTC,CATSPITGTGPYGYTF